This TCR beta chain was sequenced for a study of blood T cell repertoires in COVID-19. At the level of the study: Specimens from acute and convalescent COVID-19 originated in the United States, Italy and Spain. Sample material is recorded as cDNA or gDNA derived from T cells, B-cell-depleted T cells, or PBMCs.

V dropped 5 bases and J dropped 2; count of bases not matched to a gene: 23. The CDR3 runs to 20 residues. The germline CDR1 and CDR2 sequences are SGHVS and FQNEAQ. Assay used: immunoSEQ multiplex PCR; TCRdb lists only in-frame clones, some missing. Found here are about 120,000 clones, roughly 83% of them singletons; the top ten hold approximately 2.3%. The sequenced sample was peripheral blood. This receptor was identified in a man younger than 40 with acute or convalescent COVID-19. The rearrangement links TRBV7-8 to TRBJ2-7; 8 bases fit TRBD2. The CDR3 loop reads CASSRVGIFGGGLSTYEQYF. The CDR3 DNA is TGTGCCAGCAGCCGTGTTGGGATTTTCGGGGGGGGGCTTAGCACCTACGAGCAGTACTTC.